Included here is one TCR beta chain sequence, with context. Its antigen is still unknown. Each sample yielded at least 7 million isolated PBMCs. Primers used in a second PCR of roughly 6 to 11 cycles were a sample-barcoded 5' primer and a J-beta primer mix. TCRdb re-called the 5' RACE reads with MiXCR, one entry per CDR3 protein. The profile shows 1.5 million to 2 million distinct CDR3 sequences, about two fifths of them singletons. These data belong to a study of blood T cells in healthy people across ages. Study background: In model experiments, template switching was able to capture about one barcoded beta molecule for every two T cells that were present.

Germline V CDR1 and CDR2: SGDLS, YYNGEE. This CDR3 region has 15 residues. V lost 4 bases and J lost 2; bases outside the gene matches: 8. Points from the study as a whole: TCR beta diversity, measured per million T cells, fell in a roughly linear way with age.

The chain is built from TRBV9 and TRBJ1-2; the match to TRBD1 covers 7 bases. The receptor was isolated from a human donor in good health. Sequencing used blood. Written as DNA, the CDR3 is TGTGCCAGCAGCAGAGACAGGGCCCGGAACTATGGCTACACCTTC. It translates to CASSRDRARNYGYTF.